The 22 T cell receptor beta chains below come from one sample, sequenced in a study of long-term antiretroviral therapy in people with HIV (dated 2022 in TCRdb). The immunoSEQ hsTCRB v3.0 assay was used at survey level resolution to sequence the TRB variable region. The immuneACCESS repertoire file appears here via TCRdb, limited to in-frame rearrangements. These files lack a portion of the clones; in checked studies, under half of the deficit traces to unresolved V genes, and the cause of the others is not known. The sample contains 25,000 to 35,000 clones, roughly 84% of them found a single time. The top ten hold roughly 6.7% of the sample. Sequences were derived from unsorted PBMCs, sampled 0.4 years after starting antiretroviral therapy. The source is a man aged 18 to 30 with HIV.

Here the CDR3 reads CASRGRDGNTDTQYF. The CDR3 DNA sequence: TGTGCCAGCAGGGGTCGGGACGGAAACACAGATACGCAGTATTTT. The rearrangement joins TRBV7-6 to TRBJ2-3; D assignment may be TRBD1 or TRBD2 (5 bases each). The germline V gene has CDR1 SGHVS and CDR2 FNYEAQ. V was shortened by 6 bases and J by 2 bases, with 15 bases between the two germline ends. The CDR3 is made up of 15 amino acids.

The chain couples TRBV6-1 to TRBJ1-6; D gene uncertain. The CDR3 totals 17 residues. V dropped 1 base and J dropped 0 bases, with 10 bases sitting between them. CDR1 is MNHNS and CDR2 is SASEGT in the germline V gene. The CDR3 loop is CASSEGEGSSYNSPLHF. CDR3 sequence (DNA): TGTGCCAGCAGTGAAGGGGAGGGTAGCTCCTATAATTCACCCCTCCACTTT.

The chain uses TRBV7-8 and TRBJ2-7, with D tentatively TRBD2 (6 bases). The CDR3 has 14 amino acids. Germline CDR1 reads SGHVS; CDR2 reads FQNEAQ. Trimming took off 10 bases at V and 1 base at J, with 17 bases between the two ends. The CDR3 here is CATAGQTPSYEQYF. CDR3 DNA sequence: TGTGCCACGGCGGGGCAGACGCCTTCCTACGAGCAGTACTTC. The full variable domain, completed using reference TRBV7-8 and TRBJ2-7, is GAGVSQSPRYKVAKRGQDVALRCDPISGHVSLFWYQQALGQGPEFLTYFQNEAQLDKSGLPSDRFFAERPEGSVSTLKIQRTQQEDSAVYLCATAGQTPSYEQYFGPGTRLTVT.

The chain couples TRBV12-5 to TRBJ2-6, with D possibly matching TRBD1 (5 bases). The length of the CDR3 is 15 residues. V was cut by 3 bases and J by 0 bases, with 6 bases left in between. Germline V CDR1 and CDR2: LGHNT, FRNRAP. The CDR3 sequence is CASGFQGSGANVLTF. The CDR3 nucleotides are TGTGCTAGTGGTTTTCAGGGCTCTGGGGCCAACGTCCTGACTTTC.

This clone occurred once. The CDR3: CASSSRTSGPYNEQFF. The CDR3 DNA follows: TGTGCCAGCAGCTCGCGGACTAGCGGGCCTTACAATGAGCAGTTCTTC. The V call is TRBV7-9, the J call TRBJ2-1; 11 bases match TRBD2. From germline, CDR1 is SEHNR and CDR2 FQNEAQ (reference sequence). Trimming cost V 4 bases and J 4 bases; bases outside gene matches: 6. This CDR3 is built from 16 residues.

The V and J genes are TRBV7-9 and TRBJ2-1; D is uncertain. Germline V lookup: CDR1 SEHNR, CDR2 FQNEAQ (reference sequence). The CDR3 has 12 residues. V gave up 5 bases and J gave up 5 bases, with 7 bases separating them. CDR3 sequence: CASSLPNNEQFF. The CDR3 DNA sequence: TGTGCCAGCAGCCTCCCTAACAATGAGCAGTTCTTC. Filled out from reference TRBV7-9 and TRBJ2-1, the complete variable domain reads DTGVSQNPRHKITKRGQNVTFRCDPISEHNRLYWYRQTLGQGPEFLTYFQNEAQLEKSRLLSDRFSAERPKGSFSTLEIQRTEQGDSAMYLCASSLPNNEQFFGPGTRLTVL.

The J gene is TRBJ2-7, the V gene TRBV9, with D possibly TRBD2 on 5 matching bases. Germline V gene data show CDR1 as SGDLS and CDR2 as YYNGEE. Trimming removed 0 bases at V and 2 bases at J, with 9 bases between. CDR3 size: 14 residues. The CDR3 reads CASSVAGLPYEQYF. DNA for the CDR3: TGTGCCAGCAGCGTAGCCGGACTCCCCTACGAGCAGTACTTC.

This chain connects TRBV6-1 to TRBJ1-3, with a weak D call TRBD1 (5 bases). With 4 bases removed from V and 0 bases from J, the gap between germline ends came to 13 bases. In germline, CDR1 is MNHNS, CDR2 SASEGT. This CDR3 spans 16 amino acids. The CDR3 nucleotides read TGTGCCAGCAGTGCGGGACGGGGGAGCTCTGGAAACACCATATATTTT. Translation: CASSAGRGSSGNTIYF.

This clone was seen a single time. The rearrangement joins TRBV19 to TRBJ2-3, with TRBD2 matching 8 bases. There are 14 residues in the CDR3. V shed 11 bases, J shed 6 bases, and the junction held 13 bases outside the gene matches. Germline V gives CDR1 LNHDA, CDR2 SQIVND (reference sequence). The CDR3 DNA reads TGTGCCTCCTCGGACAACCCGGGGGGGGATACGCAGTATTTT. Translating gives CASSDNPGGDTQYF.

V usage is TRBV7-2 and J usage is TRBJ2-2, with D tentatively TRBD2 (6 bases). This CDR3 contains 15 residues. V lost 1 base and J lost 1, with 7 bases in between. CDR1 and CDR2 (germline): SGHTA, FQGNSA. The CDR3 protein is CASSLGGLNTGELFF. DNA of the CDR3: TGTGCCAGCAGCTTAGGGGGACTGAACACCGGGGAGCTGTTTTTT.

The rearrangement links TRBV19 to TRBJ2-7; TRBD2 matches at 9 bases. V gave up 0 bases and J gave up 3 bases; unmatched junction bases: 3. Germline CDR1 LNHDA, CDR2 SQIVND (reference sequence). The CDR3 has 15 amino acids. CDR3 nucleotides: TGTGCCAGTAGTATAGATAGCGGGGGCCTCTACGAGCAGTACTTC. This encodes CASSIDSGGLYEQYF.

V usage is TRBV7-6 and J usage is TRBJ2-7; possible D gene TRBD1, 6 bases. The ends were cut back, 5 bases at V and 3 bases at J, with 11 bases in the middle. The CDR3 has 13 residues. Germline loops: CDR1 SGHVS, CDR2 FNYEAQ. The CDR3: CASSPGQLYEQYF. The CDR3 DNA is TGTGCCAGCAGCCCCGGACAGCTCTACGAGCAGTACTTC.

CDR3 nucleotides: TGCAGCGTTGAATCACAGGGGGTTGGGACTGAAGCTTTCTTT. It translates to CSVESQGVGTEAFF. The rearrangement links TRBV29-1 to TRBJ1-1, with TRBD1 matching over 8 bases. There are 14 residues in the CDR3. Trimming cost V 2 bases and J 5 bases; bases outside gene matches: 7. CDR1 SQVTM and CDR2 ANQGSEA come from the germline V gene. The full variable domain, rest sourced from reference TRBV29-1 and TRBJ1-1, is SAVISQKPSRDICQRGTSLTIQCQVDSQVTMMFWYRQQPGQSLTLIATANQGSEATYESGFVIDKFPISRPNLTFSTLTVSNMSPEDSSIYLCSVESQGVGTEAFFGQGTRLTVV.

This clone has only a few counts. The DNA for the CDR3 is TGCGCCAGCAGCTTGTACGCTGAAGCTTTCTTT. Protein sequence: CASSLYAEAFF. V and J are TRBV5-1 and TRBJ1-1; no clear D. The germline V gene has CDR1 SGHRS and CDR2 YFSETQ. The CDR3 runs 11 residues. The V end lost 1 base, the J end lost 6 bases, and 4 bases lay between the germline ends.

This sequence joins TRBV5-1 and TRBJ2-5; 7 nucleotides match TRBD1. Losses at the gene ends were 1 base for V and 0 bases for J; bases not matched to a gene: 6. The V gene's germline CDR1 is SGHRS and CDR2 YFSETQ. The CDR3 consists of 16 residues. The CDR3 sequence is CASSLTGVGYQETQYF. DNA for the CDR3: TGCGCCAGCAGCTTGACAGGGGTCGGGTACCAAGAGACCCAGTACTTC.

The genes are TRBV28 and TRBJ2-7; no firm D call. Trimming pared 4 bases from V and 2 bases from J, leaving 15 bases between. The CDR3 has 15 amino acids. Looked up from germline, CDR1 is MDHEN and CDR2 is SYDVKM. The CDR3 sequence: CASSSPFAQPYEQYF. The CDR3 nucleotides read TGTGCCAGCAGTTCCCCGTTTGCCCAGCCCTACGAGCAGTACTTC.

This clone was picked up one time. The V call is TRBV27, the J call TRBJ2-7, with a tentative D call TRBD1 (6 bases). V gave up 2 bases and J gave up 5 bases, with 16 bases separating them. Looked up from germline, CDR1 is MNHEY and CDR2 is SMNVEV (reference sequence). The CDR3 length is 15 residues. This CDR3 is CASSLIPQGMNEQYF. Here the CDR3 DNA reads TGTGCCAGCAGTTTAATACCACAGGGAATGAACGAGCAGTACTTC.

The chain joins TRBV19 to TRBJ2-7; D call uncertain. The CDR3 extends over 15 amino acids. Trimming removed 3 bases at V and 3 bases at J, with 15 bases between. Per germline, CDR1 LNHDA and CDR2 SQIVND (reference sequence). The CDR3 loop reads CASSITKNHHYEQYF. The DNA of the CDR3 is TGTGCCAGTAGTATCACCAAAAACCACCACTACGAGCAGTACTTC.

The V and J genes are TRBV25-1 and TRBJ1-1; weak D call: TRBD1 (5 bases). This CDR3 contains 12 residues. Germline V CDR1 and CDR2: MGHDK, SYGVNS. V was pared by 7 bases and J by 4 bases, with 10 bases between. The CDR3 protein is CASNDGGTEAFF. CDR3 nucleotides: TGTGCCAGCAATGACGGGGGCACTGAAGCTTTCTTT.

The chain uses TRBV5-1 and TRBJ2-5, with D possibly TRBD1 on 6 matching bases. The end of the DNA is better explained by TRBJ2-7, so the J call may be wrong. This CDR3 is 14 amino acids long. The germline CDR1 and CDR2 sequences are SGHRS and YFSETQ. The CDR3 sequence: CASSFRDTSYEQYF. CDR3 DNA: TGCGCCAGCAGCTTCCGGGACACCTCCTACGAGCAGTACTTC.

DNA for the CDR3: TGTGCCAGCAGCTTATCTCAGGGGGATCGCAATCAGCCCCAGCATTTT. The encoded protein is CASSLSQGDRNQPQHF. The chain joins TRBV7-2 to TRBJ1-5; TRBD1 aligns across 7 bases. This CDR3 has 16 residues. V shed 2 bases, J shed 2 bases, and the junction held 6 bases outside the gene matches. In germline, CDR1 is SGHTA, CDR2 FQGNSA.

The count of this clone is one. V usage is TRBV6-1 and J usage is TRBJ2-7; TRBD1 matches at 7 bases. This CDR3 is built from 15 residues. CDR1 is MNHNS, CDR2 SASEGT, per germline. V was pared by 1 base and J by 2 bases, with 5 bases of the junction left unmatched. CDR3 in DNA: TGTGCCAGCAGTGAAGACTTTGGGACAGCCTACGAGCAGTACTTC. Its protein is CASSEDFGTAYEQYF.